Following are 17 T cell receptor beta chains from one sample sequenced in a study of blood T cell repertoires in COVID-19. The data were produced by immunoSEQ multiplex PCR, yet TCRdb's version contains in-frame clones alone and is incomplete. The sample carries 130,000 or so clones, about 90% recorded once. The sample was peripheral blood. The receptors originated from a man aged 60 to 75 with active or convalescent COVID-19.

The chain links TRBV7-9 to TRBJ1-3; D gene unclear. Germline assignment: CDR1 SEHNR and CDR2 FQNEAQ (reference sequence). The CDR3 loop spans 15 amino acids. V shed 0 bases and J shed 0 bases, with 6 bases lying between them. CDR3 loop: CASSLAGSSGNTIYF. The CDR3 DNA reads TGTGCCAGCAGCTTAGCCGGGTCCTCTGGAAACACCATATATTTT.

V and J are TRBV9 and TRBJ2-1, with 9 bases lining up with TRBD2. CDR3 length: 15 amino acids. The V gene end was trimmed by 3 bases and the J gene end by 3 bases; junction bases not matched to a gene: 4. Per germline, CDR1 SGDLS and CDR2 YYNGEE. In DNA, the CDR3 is TGTGCCAGCAGCGCGCCTAGCGGGGTCTACAATGAGCAGTTCTTC. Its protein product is CASSAPSGVYNEQFF.

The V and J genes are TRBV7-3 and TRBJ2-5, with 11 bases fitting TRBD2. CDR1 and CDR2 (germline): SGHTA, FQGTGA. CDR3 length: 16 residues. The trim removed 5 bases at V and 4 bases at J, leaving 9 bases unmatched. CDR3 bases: TGTGCCAGCAGCATTAGCGGGAGGGCCAAAGTAGAGACCCAGTACTTC. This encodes CASSISGRAKVETQYF.

The CDR3 protein is CATSDSRQGAGNTIYF. CDR3 sequence (DNA): TGTGCCACCAGTGATAGCCGACAGGGGGCTGGAAACACCATATATTTT. The chain joins TRBV24-1 to TRBJ1-3; 9 bases match TRBD1. Germline CDR1 is KGHDR and CDR2 is SFDVKD. This CDR3 spans 16 amino acids. V shed 3 bases, J shed 2 bases, and the junction held 4 bases outside the gene matches.

CDR3 nucleotide sequence: TGCGCCAGCAGCTTGGGTGGAGGGGGCAGGGGTCGACTGGAGACCCAGTACTTC. Protein product: CASSLGGGGRGRLETQYF. This chain uses TRBV5-1 with TRBJ2-5, with a possible D match to TRBD1 (7 bases). V shed 0 bases and J shed 5 bases, with 23 bases lying between them. The CDR3 totals 18 residues. The germline V gene encodes CDR1 SGHRS and CDR2 YFSETQ.

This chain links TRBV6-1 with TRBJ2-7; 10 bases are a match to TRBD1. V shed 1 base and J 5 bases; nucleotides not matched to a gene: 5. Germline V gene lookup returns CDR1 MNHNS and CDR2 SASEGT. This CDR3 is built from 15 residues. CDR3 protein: CASSEGGTGEHEQYF. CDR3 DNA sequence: TGTGCCAGCAGTGAAGGGGGGACAGGGGAACACGAGCAGTACTTC.

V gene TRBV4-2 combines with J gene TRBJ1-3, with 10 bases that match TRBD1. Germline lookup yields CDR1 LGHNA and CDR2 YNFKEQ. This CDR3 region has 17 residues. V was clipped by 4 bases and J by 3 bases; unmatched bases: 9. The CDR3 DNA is TGTGCCAGCAGCCTCCTAGCCCGGACAGGGGGTGGAAACACCATATATTTT. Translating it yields CASSLLARTGGGNTIYF.

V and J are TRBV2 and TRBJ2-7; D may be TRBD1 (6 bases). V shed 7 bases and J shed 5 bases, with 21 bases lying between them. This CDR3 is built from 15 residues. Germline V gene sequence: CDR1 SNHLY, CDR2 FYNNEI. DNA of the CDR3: TGTGCCAGCAAGCTCCAGGGGACGCGCGGAGACGAGCAGTACTTC. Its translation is CASKLQGTRGDEQYF.

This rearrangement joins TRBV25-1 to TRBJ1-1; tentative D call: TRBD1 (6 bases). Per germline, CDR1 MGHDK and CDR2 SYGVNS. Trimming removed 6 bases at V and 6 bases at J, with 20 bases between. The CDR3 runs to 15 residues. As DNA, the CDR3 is TGTGCCAGCAGCCCCATATGGGGGGGCGTCGCTGAAGCTTTCTTT. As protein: CASSPIWGGVAEAFF.

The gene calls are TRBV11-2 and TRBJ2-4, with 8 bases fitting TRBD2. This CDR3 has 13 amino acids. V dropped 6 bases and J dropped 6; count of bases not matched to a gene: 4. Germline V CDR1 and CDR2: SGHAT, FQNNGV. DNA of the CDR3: TGTGCCAGCAGACCCACTAGCGGAAACATTCAGTACTTC. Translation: CASRPTSGNIQYF.

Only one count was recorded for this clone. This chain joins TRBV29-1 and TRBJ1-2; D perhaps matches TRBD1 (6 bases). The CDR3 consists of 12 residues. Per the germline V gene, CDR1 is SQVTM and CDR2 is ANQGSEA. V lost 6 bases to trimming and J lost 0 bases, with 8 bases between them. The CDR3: CSVTGTNYGYTF. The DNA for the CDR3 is TGCAGCGTAACAGGGACTAACTATGGCTACACCTTC.

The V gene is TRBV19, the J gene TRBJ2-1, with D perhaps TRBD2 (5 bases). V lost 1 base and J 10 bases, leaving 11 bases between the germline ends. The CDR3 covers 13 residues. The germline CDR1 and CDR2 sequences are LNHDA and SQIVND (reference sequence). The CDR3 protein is CASSIVGKREQFF. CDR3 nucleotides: TGTGCCAGTAGTATAGTTGGAAAGCGGGAGCAGTTCTTC.

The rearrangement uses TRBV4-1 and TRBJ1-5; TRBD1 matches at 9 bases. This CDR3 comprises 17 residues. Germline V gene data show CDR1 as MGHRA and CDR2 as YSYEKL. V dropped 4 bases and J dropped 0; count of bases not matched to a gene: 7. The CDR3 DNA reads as TGCGCCAGCAGCCCTACGGACAGGGGAGATAGCAATCAGCCCCAGCATTTT. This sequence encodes CASSPTDRGDSNQPQHF.

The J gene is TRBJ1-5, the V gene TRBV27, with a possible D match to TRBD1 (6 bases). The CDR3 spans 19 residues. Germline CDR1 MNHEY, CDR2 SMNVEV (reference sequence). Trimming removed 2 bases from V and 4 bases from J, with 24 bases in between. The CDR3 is CASSLRTMYREYWNQPQHF. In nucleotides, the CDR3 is TGTGCCAGCAGTTTACGGACCATGTACAGGGAATACTGGAATCAGCCCCAGCATTTT.

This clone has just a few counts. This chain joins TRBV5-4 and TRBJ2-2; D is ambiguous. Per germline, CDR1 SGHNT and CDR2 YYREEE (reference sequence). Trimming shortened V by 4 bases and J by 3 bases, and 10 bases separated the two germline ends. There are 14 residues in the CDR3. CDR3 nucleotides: TGTGCCAGCAGCCAAGCGTCGGACACCGGGGAGCTGTTTTTT. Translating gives CASSQASDTGELFF. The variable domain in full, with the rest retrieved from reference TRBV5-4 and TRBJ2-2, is ETGVTQSPTHLIKTRGQQVTLRCSSQSGHNTVSWYQQALGQGPQFIFQYYREEENGRGNFPPRFSGLQFPNYSSELNVNALELDDSALYLCASSQASDTGELFFGEGSRLTVL.

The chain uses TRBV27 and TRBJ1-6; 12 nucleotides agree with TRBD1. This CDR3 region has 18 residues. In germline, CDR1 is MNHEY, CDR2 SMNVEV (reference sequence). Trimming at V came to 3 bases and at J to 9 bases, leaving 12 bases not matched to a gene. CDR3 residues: CASSFRDRGLWIGSPLHF. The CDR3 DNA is TGTGCCAGCAGTTTCCGGGACAGGGGGCTATGGATCGGTTCACCCCTCCACTTT.

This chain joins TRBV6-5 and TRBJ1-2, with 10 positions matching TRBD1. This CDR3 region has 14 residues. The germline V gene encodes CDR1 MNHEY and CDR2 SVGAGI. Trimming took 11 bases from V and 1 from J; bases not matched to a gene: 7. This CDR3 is CAASGTGVNYGYTF. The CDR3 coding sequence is TGTGCCGCCTCCGGGACAGGGGTTAACTATGGCTACACCTTC.